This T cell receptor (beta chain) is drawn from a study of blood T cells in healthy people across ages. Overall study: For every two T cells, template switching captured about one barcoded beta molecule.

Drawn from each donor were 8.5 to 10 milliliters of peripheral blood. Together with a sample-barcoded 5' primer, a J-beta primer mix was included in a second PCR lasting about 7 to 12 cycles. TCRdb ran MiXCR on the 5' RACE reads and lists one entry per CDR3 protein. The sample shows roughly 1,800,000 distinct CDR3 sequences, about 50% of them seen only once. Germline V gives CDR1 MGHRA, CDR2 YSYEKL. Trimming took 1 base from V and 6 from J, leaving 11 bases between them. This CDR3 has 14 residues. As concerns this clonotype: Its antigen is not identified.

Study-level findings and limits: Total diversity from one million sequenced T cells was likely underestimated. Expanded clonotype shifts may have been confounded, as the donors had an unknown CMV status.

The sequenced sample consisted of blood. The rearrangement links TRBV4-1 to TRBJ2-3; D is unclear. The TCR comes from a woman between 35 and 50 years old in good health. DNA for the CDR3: TGCGCCAGCAGCCAAGGGGTAGGCCTGGATACGCAGTATTTT. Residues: CASSQGVGLDTQYF.